This T cell receptor gamma chain was profiled in a study of intestinal T cells in coeliac disease (dated by TCRdb to between 2020 and 2021). For context, the study as a whole: In the TRG cohort, coeliac patients were much younger than controls, with a mean age of about 17 years compared with 50 to 70 years. Duodenal biopsies from around 35 coeliac disease patients and 21 non-coeliac controls made up a second, larger TCR-gamma (TRG) cohort. The TCR-delta (TRD) cohort comprised duodenal biopsies from 11 coeliac disease patients and 11 non-coeliac controls. Beyond this particular receptor, the publication reports: Of about 54 biopsies, about 51 (approximately 94%) were correctly classified by TRG clustering, and a leave-one-out accuracy of about 90% was reported. Repeated CDR3 amino acid sequences could not be distinguished from PCR duplicates in the analysis. In training, clustering based on TRD kmers put all 20 or so biopsies in the right class, and the reported leave-one-out accuracy was roughly 90%. FFPE-derived DNA was found to be relatively degraded, and loss of a proportion of TCR sequences in each sample was likely caused by this degradation. A significant age difference was observed between coeliac and control groups, although significant classification was not yielded by an age-split analysis.

Ends trimmed: V by 5 bases, J by 8 bases; bases unmatched to a gene: 2. The CDR3 sequence holds 11 residues, the cysteine and phenylalanine included. The DNA shown is the 33-base CDR3, in frame from base 1. CDR1 and CDR2 were assigned from the germline V gene as EGSNGY and YDSYNSKV. Genomic DNA was extracted with the QIAamp DNA FFPE tissue kit from ten 5-um FFPE scrolls per case. Classification of coeliac disease based on the TCR repertoire was tested using fully anonymised formalin-fixed paraffin-embedded duodenal biopsies that were surplus to diagnostic needs. The method was multiplex PCR. Sequencing was performed on an Ion Torrent PGM. The LymphoTrack kit, which has primers carrying Illumina adapters, was used to amplify TRG repertoires from around 0.2 ug of biopsy DNA. TRG amplicons were purified using AMPure XP beads, were quantified on a 2100 Bioanalyzer, and were pooled equimolarly. Sequencing of TRG libraries was performed on an Ion PGM instrument. In the paper's pipeline: Using FastX, any read was removed if more than 10% of its nucleotides had quality scores below the third quartile calculated per patient. Reads were aligned with IMGT/HighV-QUEST to assign V, D and J genes, identify CDR3 regions and assess functionality. After the sequences were translated into amino acids, every sequence predicted to be non-functional was thrown out. CDR3s were split into kmers, with and without positional annotation; kmer frequencies underwent PCA, and samples were clustered using all 1023 combinations of PCs 1-10. Classification was validated by leave-one-out cross-validation, re-optimising parameters on the remaining samples each time. Using the vegan R package, Shannon diversity was calculated from repeated random subsamples whose size matched the lowest read count. TCRdb reprocessed the public data with the CATT caller; entries with the same nucleotide sequence were combined afterwards. TCRdb, rather than the study authors, made the V and J calls. This sample has around 1,300 gamma-chain clones in its table, and 44% of those were observed once. The ten largest make up approximately 14% of the sample.

As for this clone: The antigen it binds to is not known. Nothing much larger sits one base from this clone, and base qualities are not available.

This receptor was identified in a human donor with celiac disease. Sequencing was done on a sample of a duodenal biopsy. Recombination connected TRGV2 to TRGJP1. The CDR3 amino acid sequence is: CATWAGWFKIF. The bases read TGTGCCACCTGGGCCGGTTGGTTCAAGATATTT.